The clone carrying this T cell receptor beta chain came up many times. The antigen is not known. Trimming removed 3 bases at V and 0 bases at J, with 11 bases between. Germline CDR1 MRHNA, CDR2 SNTAGT. The CDR3 consists of 16 residues. This entry comes from a study of metastatic and nonmetastatic thyroid tumors. Looking at the study overall: Both malignant and benign thyroid patients supplied peripheral blood and tumor or nodule tissue samples, across which the repertoires of these patients were then compared.

Regarding the study as a whole: According to reports, the diversity of TCR beta was significantly higher in malignant thyroid tumors than in benign nodules, and this held in both blood and tumor samples.

Each patient went into thyroid surgery without having received any treatment. As originally analysed: In papillary thyroid cancer, a distant-metastasis classifier was built using CDR3 differences across clinicopathological groups. Through MiXCR, TCRdb re-clonotyped the PCR reads. For this entry, the V and J calls and clone size follow TCRdb and not the study's own pipeline. The data show over 20,000 clones, over 25% seen once. The chain combines TRBV6-4 with TRBJ2-2; D possibly corresponds to TRBD2 (7 bases). The receptor was derived from a female donor with papillary thyroid cancer or a benign thyroid nodule (not recorded which). Some clones in this sample may be carry-over from other donors' samples. The sample consisted of blood. CDR3 coding DNA: TGTGCCAGCAGTGAATCGGGGGGCCCGAACACCGGGGAGCTGTTTTTT. This gives the protein CASSESGGPNTGELFF.